This T cell receptor (beta chain) appears in the sequencing data of a study of T-cell reconstitution after alpha-beta-depleted transplantation in children. Construction of the TCRbeta library involved unique molecular identifiers. TCRdb used MiXCR to reprocess the PCR reads, holding one entry per CDR3 protein. The sample has around 300,000 distinct CDR3 sequences; 11% are singletons. The CDR3 spans 14 residues. V was trimmed by 0 bases and J by 4 bases, leaving 8 bases between them. CDR1 and CDR2 (germline): LGHNA, YSLEER. There are many counts of this clonotype. The rearrangement joins TRBV4-3 to TRBJ2-3; D is perhaps TRBD1 (6 bases). This clonotype was obtained from a male patient aged 2 to 9 who had a stem cell transplant for chronic granulomatous disease, so the T cells may come from the graft donor. Here the sequenced sample was peripheral blood, taken 180 days after TCRalphabeta/CD19-depleted stem cell transplant. CDR3 sequence (DNA): TGCGCCAGCAGCCAAGACAGGGGCCCAGATACGCAGTATTTT. Translation: CASSQDRGPDTQYF.